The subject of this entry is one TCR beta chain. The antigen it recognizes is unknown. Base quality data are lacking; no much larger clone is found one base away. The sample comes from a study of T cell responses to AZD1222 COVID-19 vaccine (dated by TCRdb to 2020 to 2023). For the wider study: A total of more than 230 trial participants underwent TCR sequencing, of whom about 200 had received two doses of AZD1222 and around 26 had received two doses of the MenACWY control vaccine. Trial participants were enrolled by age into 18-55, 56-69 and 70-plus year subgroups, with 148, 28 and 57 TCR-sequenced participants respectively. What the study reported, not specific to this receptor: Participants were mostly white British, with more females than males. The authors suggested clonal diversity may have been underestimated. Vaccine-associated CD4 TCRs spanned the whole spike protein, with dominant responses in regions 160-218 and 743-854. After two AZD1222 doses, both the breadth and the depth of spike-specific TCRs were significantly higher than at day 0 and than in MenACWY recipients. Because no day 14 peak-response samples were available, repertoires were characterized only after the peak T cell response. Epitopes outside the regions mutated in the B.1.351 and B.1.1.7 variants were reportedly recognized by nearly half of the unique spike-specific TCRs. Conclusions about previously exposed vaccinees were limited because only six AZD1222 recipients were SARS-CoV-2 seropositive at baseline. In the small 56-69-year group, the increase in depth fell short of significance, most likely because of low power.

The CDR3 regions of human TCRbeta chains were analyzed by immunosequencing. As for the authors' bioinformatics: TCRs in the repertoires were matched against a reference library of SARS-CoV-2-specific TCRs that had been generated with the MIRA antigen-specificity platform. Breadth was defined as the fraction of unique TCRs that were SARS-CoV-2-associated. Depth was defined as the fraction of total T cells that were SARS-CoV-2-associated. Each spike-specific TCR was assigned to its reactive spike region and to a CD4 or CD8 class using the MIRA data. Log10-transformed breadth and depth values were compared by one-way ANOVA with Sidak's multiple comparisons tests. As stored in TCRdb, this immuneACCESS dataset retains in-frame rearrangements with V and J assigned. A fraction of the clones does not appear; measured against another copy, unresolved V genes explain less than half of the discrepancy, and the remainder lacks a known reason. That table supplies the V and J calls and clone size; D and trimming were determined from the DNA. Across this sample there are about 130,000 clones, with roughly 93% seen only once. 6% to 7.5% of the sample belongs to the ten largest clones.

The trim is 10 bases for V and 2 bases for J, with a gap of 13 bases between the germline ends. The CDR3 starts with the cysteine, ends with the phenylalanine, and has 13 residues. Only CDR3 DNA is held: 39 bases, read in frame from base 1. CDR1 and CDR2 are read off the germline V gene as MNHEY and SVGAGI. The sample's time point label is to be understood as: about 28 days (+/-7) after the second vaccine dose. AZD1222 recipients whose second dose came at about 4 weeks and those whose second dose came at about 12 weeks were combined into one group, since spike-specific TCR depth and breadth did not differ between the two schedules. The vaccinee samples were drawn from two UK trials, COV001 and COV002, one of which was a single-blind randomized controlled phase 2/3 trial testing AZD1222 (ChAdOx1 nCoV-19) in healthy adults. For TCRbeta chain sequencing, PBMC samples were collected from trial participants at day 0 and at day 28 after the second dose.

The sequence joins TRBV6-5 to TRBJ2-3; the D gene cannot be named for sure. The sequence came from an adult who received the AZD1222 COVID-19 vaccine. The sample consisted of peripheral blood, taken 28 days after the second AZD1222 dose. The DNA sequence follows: TGTGCCACCCTGGACGGTAACACAGATACGCAGTATTTT. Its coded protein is CATLDGNTDTQYF.